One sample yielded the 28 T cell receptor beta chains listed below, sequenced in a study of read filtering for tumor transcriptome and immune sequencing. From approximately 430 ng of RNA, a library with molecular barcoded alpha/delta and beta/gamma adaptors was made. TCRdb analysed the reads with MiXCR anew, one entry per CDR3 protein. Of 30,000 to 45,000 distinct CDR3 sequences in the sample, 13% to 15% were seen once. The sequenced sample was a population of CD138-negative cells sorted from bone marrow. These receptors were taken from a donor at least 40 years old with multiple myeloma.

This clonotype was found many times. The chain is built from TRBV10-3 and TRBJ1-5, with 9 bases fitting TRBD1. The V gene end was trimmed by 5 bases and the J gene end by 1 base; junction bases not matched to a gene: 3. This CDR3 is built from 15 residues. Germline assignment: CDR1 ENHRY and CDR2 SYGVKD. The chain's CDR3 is CAISRGTGSNQPQHF. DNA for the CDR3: TGTGCCATCAGTAGGGGGACAGGGAGCAATCAGCCCCAGCATTTT.

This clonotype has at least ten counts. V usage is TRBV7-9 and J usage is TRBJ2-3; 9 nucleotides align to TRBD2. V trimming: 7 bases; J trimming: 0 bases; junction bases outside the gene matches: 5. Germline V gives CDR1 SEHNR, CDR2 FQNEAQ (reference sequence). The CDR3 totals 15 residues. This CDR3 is CASKASGTSTDTQYF. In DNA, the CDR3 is TGTGCCAGCAAAGCTAGCGGGACAAGCACAGATACGCAGTATTTT.

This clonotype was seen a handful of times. The CDR3 DNA follows: TGCAGTGCTAGACGCGGGAGGGGAACAGATACGCAGTATTTT. Translating gives CSARRGRGTDTQYF. The chain has TRBV20-1 and TRBJ2-3, with 9 bases that match TRBD2. The V and J ends lost 2 bases and 3 bases, in that order; junction bases with no gene match: 3. The germline CDR1 and CDR2 sequences are DFQATT and SNEGSKA (reference sequence). The CDR3 is 14 amino acids.

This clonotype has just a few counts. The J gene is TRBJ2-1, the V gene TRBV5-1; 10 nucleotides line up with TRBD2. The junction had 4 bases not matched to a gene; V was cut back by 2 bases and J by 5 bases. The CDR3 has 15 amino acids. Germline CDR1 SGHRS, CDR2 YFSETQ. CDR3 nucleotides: TGCGCCAGCAGCTTACTAGCGGGGTTTGACAATGAGCAGTTCTTC. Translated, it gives CASSLLAGFDNEQFF.

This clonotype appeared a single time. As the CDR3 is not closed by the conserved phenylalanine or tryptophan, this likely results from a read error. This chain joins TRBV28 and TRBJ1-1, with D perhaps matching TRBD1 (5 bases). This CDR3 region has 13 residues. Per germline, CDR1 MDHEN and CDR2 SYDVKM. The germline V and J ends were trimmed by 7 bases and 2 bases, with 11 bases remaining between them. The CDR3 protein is CASTGQPNTEAFC. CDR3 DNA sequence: TGTGCCAGCACTGGACAACCAAACACTGAAGCTTTCTGT.

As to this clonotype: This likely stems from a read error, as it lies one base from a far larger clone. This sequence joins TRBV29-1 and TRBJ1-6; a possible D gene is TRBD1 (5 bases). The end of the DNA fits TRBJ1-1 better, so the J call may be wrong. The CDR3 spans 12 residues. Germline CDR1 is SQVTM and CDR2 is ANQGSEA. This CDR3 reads CSAATGTQAAFF. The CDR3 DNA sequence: TGCAGCGCTGCCACCGGGACTCAAGCGGCTTTCTTT.

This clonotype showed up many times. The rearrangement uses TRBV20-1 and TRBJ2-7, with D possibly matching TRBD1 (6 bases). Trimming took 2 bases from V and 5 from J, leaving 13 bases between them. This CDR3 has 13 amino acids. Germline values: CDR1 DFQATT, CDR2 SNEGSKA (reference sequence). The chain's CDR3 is CSARPRGKNEQYF. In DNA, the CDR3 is TGCAGTGCTAGACCCAGGGGTAAGAACGAGCAGTACTTC.

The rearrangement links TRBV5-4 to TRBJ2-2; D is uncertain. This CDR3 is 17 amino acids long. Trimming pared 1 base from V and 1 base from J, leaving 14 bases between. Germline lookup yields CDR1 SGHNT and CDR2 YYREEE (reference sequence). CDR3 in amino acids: CASSLMVSRLNTGELFF. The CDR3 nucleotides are TGTGCCAGCAGCTTGATGGTTAGCAGGCTGAACACCGGGGAGCTGTTTTTT. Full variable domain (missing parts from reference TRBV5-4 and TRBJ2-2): ETGVTQSPTHLIKTRGQQVTLRCSSQSGHNTVSWYQQALGQGPQFIFQYYREEENGRGNFPPRFSGLQFPNYSSELNVNALELDDSALYLCASSLMVSRLNTGELFFGEGSRLTVL.

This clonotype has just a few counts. CDR3 bases: TGCAGTGCTAAACCGGGAAGACGACCTGGCACAGATACGCAGTATTTT. Amino acid sequence: CSAKPGRRPGTDTQYF. The chain couples TRBV20-1 to TRBJ2-3, with D possibly being TRBD2 (5 bases). The germline V and J ends were trimmed by 4 bases and 1 base, with 18 bases remaining between them. This CDR3 region has 16 residues. The V gene's germline CDR1 is DFQATT and CDR2 SNEGSKA (reference sequence).

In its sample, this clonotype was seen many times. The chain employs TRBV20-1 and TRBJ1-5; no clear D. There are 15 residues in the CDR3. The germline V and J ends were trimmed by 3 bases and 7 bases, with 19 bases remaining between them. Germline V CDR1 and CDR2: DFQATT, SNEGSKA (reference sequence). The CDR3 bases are TGCAGTGCTAGTCCAAGGGCCAGGAGCCCGCAGCCCCAGCATTTT. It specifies CSASPRARSPQPQHF.

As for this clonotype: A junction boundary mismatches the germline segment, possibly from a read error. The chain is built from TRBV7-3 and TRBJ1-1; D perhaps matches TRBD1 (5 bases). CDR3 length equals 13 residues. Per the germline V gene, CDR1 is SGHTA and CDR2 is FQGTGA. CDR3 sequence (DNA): TGTGCCAGCAGCTCGTCGGTGGACACTGAGGCTTTCTTT. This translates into CASSSSVDTEAFF.

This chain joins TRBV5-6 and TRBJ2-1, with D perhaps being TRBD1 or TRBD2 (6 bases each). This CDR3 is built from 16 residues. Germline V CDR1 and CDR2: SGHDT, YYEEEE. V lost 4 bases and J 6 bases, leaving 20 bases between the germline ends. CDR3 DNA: TGTGCCAGCAGCACCAGGGGCCCCGGAGGGGGCAATGAGCAGTTCTTC. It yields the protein CASSTRGPGGGNEQFF.

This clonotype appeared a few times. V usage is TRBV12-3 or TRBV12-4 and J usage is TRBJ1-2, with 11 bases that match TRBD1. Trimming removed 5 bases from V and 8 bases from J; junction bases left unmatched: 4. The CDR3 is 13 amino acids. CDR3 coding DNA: TGTGCCAGCAGTCTTCGGACAGGGGGCGGCTACACCTTC. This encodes CASSLRTGGGYTF.

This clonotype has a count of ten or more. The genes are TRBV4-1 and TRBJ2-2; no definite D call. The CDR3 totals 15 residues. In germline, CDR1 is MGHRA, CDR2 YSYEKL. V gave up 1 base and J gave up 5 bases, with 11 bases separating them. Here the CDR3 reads CASSQVTPETGELFF. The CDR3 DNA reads TGCGCCAGCAGCCAAGTAACCCCCGAGACCGGGGAGCTGTTTTTT.

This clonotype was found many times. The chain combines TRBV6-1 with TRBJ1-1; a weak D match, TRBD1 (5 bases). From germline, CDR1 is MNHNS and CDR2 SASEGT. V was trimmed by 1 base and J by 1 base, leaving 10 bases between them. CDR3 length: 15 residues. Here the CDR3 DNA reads TGTGCCAGCAGTGAAGGCATGGGGGGGAACACTGAAGCTTTCTTT. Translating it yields CASSEGMGGNTEAFF.

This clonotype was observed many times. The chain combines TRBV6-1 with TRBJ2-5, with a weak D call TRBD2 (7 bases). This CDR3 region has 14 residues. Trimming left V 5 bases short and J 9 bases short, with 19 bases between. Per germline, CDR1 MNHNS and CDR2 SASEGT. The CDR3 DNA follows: TGTGCCAGCAGTCAGGACGGGGGCCGGGGGGCCCAGTACTTC. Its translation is CASSQDGGRGAQYF.

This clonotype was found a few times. The CDR3 bases are TGTGCCAGCAGACACCAGGGGGAAGCGGGGGGGCTCGATGAGCAGTTCTTC. Protein sequence: CASRHQGEAGGLDEQFF. This chain links TRBV11-1 with TRBJ2-1, with 10 bases matching TRBD2. The CDR3 covers 17 residues. The germline gives CDR1 SGHAT, CDR2 FQDESV (reference sequence). V was pared by 6 bases and J by 8 bases, with 16 bases of the junction left unmatched.

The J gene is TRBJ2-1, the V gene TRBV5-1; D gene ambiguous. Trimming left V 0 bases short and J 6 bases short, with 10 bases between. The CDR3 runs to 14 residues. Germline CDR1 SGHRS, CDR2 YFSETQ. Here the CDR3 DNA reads TGCGCCAGCAGCTTGGAGTTAGTCATCAATGAGCAGTTCTTC. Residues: CASSLELVINEQFF.

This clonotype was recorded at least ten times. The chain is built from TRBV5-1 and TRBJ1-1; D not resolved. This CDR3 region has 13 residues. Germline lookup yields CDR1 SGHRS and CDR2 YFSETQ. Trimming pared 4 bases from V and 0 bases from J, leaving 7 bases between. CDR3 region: CASSQDLNTEAFF. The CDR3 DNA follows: TGCGCCAGCAGCCAGGACTTGAACACTGAAGCTTTCTTT.

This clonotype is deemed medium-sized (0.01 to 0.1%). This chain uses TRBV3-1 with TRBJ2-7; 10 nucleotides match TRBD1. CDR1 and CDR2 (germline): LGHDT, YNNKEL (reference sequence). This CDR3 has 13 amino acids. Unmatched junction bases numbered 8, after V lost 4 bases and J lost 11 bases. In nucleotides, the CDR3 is TGTGCCAGCAGCCCCGGGACAGGGGTGGATGAGTACTTC. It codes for CASSPGTGVDEYF.

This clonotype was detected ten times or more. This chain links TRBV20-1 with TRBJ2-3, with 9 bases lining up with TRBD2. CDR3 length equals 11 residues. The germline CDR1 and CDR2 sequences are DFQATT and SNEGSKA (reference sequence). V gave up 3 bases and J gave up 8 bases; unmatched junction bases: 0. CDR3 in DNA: TGCAGTGCTAGGGGACTAGCTACGCAGTATTTT. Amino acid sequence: CSARGLATQYF.

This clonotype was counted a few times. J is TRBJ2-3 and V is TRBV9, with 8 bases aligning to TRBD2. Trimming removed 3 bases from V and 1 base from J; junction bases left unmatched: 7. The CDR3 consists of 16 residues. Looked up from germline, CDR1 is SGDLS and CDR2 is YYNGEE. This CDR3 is CASSGLRRGGTDTQYF. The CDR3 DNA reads TGTGCCAGCAGCGGACTCAGGCGGGGGGGCACAGATACGCAGTATTTT.

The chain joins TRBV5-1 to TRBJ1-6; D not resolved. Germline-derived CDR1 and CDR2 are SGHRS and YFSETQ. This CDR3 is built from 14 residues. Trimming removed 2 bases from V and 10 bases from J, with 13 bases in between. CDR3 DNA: TGCGCCAGCAGCTTCGGGGAGTCTTGGTCACCCCTCCACTTT. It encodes CASSFGESWSPLHF. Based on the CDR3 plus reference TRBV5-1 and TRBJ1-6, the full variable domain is KAGVTQTPRYLIKTRGQQVTLSCSPISGHRSVSWYQQTPGQGLQFLFEYFSETQRNKGNFPGRFSGRQFSNSRSEMNVSTLELGDSALYLCASSFGESWSPLHFGNGTRLTVT.

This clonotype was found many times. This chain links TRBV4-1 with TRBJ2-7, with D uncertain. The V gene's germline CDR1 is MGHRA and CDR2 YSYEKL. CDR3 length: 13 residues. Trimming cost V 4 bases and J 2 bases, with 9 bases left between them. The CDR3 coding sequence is TGCGCCAGCAGCCGGCTGTCGACCTACGAGCAGTACTTC. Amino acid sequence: CASSRLSTYEQYF.

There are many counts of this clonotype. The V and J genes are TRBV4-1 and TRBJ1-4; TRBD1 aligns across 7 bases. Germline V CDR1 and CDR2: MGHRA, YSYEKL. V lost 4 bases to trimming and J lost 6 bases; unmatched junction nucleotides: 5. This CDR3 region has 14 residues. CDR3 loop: CASSRDTGDEKLFF. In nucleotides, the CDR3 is TGCGCCAGCAGCCGAGATACAGGGGATGAAAAACTGTTTTTT.

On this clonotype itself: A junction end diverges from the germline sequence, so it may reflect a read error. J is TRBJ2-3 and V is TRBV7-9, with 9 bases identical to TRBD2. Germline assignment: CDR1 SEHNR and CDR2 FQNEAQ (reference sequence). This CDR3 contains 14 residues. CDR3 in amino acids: CASSASGDTDTRYF. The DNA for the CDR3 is TGTGCCAGCAGCGCTAGCGGGGACACAGATACGCGGTATTTT.

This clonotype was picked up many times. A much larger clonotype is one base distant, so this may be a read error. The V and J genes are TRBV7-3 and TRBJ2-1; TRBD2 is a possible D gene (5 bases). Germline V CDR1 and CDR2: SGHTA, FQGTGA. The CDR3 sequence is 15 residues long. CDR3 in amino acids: CASSLTASSYKEQFF. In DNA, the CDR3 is TGTGCCAGCAGCTTGACCGCTAGCTCCTACAAGGAGCAGTTCTTC.

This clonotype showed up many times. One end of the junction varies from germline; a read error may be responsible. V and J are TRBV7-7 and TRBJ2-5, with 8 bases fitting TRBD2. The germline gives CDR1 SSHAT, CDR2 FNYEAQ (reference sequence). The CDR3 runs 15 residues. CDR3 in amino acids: CASSLAAGAVETQYF. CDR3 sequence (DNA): TGTGCTAGCAGCTTAGCAGCGGGGGCTGTAGAGACCCAGTACTTC. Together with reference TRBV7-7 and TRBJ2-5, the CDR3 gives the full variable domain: GAGVSQSPRYKVTKRGQDVTLRCDPISSHATLYWYQQALGQGPEFLTYFNYEAQPDKSGLPSDRFSAERPEGSISTLTIQRTEQRDSAMYRCASSLAAGAVETQYFGPGTRLLVL.